This T cell receptor (beta chain) was observed in a study of cytomegalovirus exposure and HLA in healthy donors. Findings and caveats of the study: What was likely a sequencing artifact was a cluster of highly shared sequence variants. Later analysis demonstrated an association between a missense DCLRE1C variant and TCR beta V- and J-gene trimming. The investigators catalogued 150 or so TCR beta chains as cytomegalovirus-associated. Rarity characterized most TCR sequences, yet some public TCRs appeared in many donors.

The PCR used 60 Vbeta and 13 Jbeta primers. Generated by immunoSEQ multiplex PCR, the TCRdb table keeps only in-frame clones and is missing some. The sample shows about 130,000 clones, approximately 81% of them seen only once. This clone was counted once. Antigen: not known. The receptor was derived from a man between 18 and 35 years old in good health and CMV-seronegative. The sequenced sample consisted of PBMCs.

The CDR3 loop is CASSSRTGNTEAFF. DNA of the CDR3: TGTGCCAGCAGCTCCCGGACAGGGAACACTGAAGCTTTCTTT. This sequence joins TRBV7-9 and TRBJ1-1; 7 bases line up with TRBD1. Germline loops: CDR1 SEHNR, CDR2 FQNEAQ (reference sequence). V lost 4 bases and J lost 1; bases outside the gene matches: 3. This CDR3 region has 14 residues.